This T cell receptor (beta chain) comes out of a study of T cell responses to AZD1222 COVID-19 vaccine. Study results and caveats: Vaccine-associated CD4 TCRs spanned spike, dominant at 160-218 and 743-854. In all cases, repertoires were sampled only after the peak T cell response. Two doses of AZD1222 preceded a rise in Spike-specific TCR breadth and depth. Mostly white British, mostly female donors; authors suggested clonal diversity may be underestimated.

The assay was immunoSEQ multiplex PCR, and TCRdb's table has in-frame clones only and misses some. The sample lists some 190,000 clones; 80% to 95% were seen once. As to this clone: What it binds is unknown.

Trimming left V 3 bases short and J 0 bases short, with 12 bases between. CDR3 length: 17 amino acids. Germline V CDR1 and CDR2: MNHEY, SMNVEV (reference sequence). The sequencing here drew on peripheral blood, taken 28 days after the second AZD1222 dose. The chain couples TRBV27 to TRBJ2-6; D gene ambiguous. The TCR was taken from an adult who received the AZD1222 COVID-19 vaccine. The CDR3 protein is CASSFDGRGSGANVLTF. CDR3 DNA sequence: TGTGCCAGCAGTTTCGACGGCCGCGGCTCTGGGGCCAACGTCCTGACTTTC.